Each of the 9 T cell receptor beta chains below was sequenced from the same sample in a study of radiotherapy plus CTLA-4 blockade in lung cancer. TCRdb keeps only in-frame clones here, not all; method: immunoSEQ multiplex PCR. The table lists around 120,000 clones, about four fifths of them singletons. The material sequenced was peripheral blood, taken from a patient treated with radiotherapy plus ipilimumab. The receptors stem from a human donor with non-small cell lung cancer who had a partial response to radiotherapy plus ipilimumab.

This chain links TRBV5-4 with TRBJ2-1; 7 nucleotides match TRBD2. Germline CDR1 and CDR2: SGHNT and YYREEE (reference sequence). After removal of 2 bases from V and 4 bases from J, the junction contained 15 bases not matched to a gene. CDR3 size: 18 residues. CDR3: CASSLMSGKGRVYNEQFF. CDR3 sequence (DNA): TGTGCCAGCAGCTTAATGAGCGGGAAAGGTCGGGTATACAATGAGCAGTTCTTC.

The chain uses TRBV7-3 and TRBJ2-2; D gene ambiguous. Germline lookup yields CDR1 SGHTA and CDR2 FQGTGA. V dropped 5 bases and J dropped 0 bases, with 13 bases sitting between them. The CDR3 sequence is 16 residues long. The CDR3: CASSPQSFSNTGELFF. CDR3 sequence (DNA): TGTGCCAGCAGCCCGCAGTCGTTTTCGAACACCGGGGAGCTGTTTTTT.

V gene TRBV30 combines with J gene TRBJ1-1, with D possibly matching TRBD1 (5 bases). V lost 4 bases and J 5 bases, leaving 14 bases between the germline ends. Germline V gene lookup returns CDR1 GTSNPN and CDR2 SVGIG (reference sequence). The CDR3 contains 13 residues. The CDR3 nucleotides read TGTGCCTGGATTAGGGGCGGGGGTACTGAAGCTTTCTTT. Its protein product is CAWIRGGGTEAFF.

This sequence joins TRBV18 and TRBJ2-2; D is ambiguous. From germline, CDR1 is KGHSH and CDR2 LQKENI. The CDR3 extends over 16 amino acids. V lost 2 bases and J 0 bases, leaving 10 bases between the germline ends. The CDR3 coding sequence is TGTGCCAGCTCACCATCTAGACCAGCGAACACCGGGGAGCTGTTTTTT. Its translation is CASSPSRPANTGELFF.

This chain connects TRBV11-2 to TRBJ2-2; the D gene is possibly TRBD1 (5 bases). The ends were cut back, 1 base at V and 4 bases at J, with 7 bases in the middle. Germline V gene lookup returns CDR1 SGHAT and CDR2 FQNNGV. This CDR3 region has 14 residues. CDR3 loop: CASSLGGSTGELFF. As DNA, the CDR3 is TGTGCCAGCAGCTTAGGGGGCTCCACCGGGGAGCTGTTTTTT.

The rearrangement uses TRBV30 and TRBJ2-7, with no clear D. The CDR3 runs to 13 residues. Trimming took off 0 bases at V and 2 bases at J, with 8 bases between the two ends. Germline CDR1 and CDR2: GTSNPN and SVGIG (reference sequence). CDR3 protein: CAWSVVQTYEQYF. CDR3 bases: TGTGCCTGGAGTGTGGTACAGACCTACGAGCAGTACTTC.

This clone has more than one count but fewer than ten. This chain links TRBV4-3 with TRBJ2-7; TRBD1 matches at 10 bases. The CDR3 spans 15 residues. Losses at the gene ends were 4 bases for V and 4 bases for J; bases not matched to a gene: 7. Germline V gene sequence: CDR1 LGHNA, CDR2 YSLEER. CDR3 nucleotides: TGCGCCAGCAGCCTAGGGACAGGGGTTTTGTACGAGCAGTACGTC. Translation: CASSLGTGVLYEQYV.

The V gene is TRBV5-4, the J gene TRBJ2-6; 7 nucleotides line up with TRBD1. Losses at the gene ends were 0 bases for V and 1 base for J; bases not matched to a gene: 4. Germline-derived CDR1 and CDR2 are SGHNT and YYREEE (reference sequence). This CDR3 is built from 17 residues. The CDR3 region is CASSLGTGGSGANVLTF. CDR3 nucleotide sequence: TGTGCCAGCAGCTTGGGGACAGGAGGATCTGGGGCCAACGTCCTGACTTTC.

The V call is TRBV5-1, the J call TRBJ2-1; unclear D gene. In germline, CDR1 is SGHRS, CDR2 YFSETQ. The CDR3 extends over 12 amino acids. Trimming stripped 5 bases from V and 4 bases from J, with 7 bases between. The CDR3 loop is CASSPGYNEQFF. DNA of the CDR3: TGCGCCAGCAGTCCGGGTTACAATGAGCAGTTCTTC.